This T cell receptor (beta chain) was recovered during a study of PD-1 blockade in classical Hodgkin lymphoma. Study summary: Patients in the cohort were put on intravenous nivolumab, 3 mg/kg every 2 weeks. Whole-study results and caveats: Reported findings placed baseline TCR diversity lower in newly diagnosed patients (compared with healthy donors).

TCRdb's table, derived via immunoSEQ multiplex PCR, lists solely in-frame clones and lacks some. Of 25,000 to 35,000 clones listed, around 84% are singletons. Points on this clone: Its antigen is as yet unknown.

The time point denotes: cycle 4 day 1 (C4D1), after more than five weeks of nivolumab. Autologous stem cell transplantation was followed by relapse in every patient, and brentuximab vedotin exposure varied. The authors purified CD4+ T cells from thawed PBMCs by magnetic negative selection. Germline V gene sequence: CDR1 SNHLY, CDR2 FYNNEI. This CDR3 has 15 amino acids. Trimming stripped 8 bases from V and 8 bases from J, with 19 bases between. This receptor was obtained from a human donor with classical Hodgkin lymphoma. This chain joins TRBV2 and TRBJ1-6, with a weak D call TRBD1 (6 bases). Sequences were derived from CD4+ T cells from blood, sampled before the fourth cycle of nivolumab. Here the CDR3 reads CASLRTGTPYSPLHF. CDR3 nucleotides: TGTGCCAGCTTGAGGACCGGGACACCATATTCACCCCTCCACTTT.